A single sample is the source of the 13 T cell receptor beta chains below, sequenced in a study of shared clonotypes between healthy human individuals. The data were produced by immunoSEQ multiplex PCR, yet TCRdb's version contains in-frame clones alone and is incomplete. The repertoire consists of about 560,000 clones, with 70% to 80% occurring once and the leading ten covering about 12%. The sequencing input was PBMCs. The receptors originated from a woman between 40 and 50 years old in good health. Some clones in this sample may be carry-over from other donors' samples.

In DNA form, the CDR3 reads TGTGCCAGCGCGGCCGTGTATAGCAATCAGCCCCAGCATTTT. Residues: CASAAVYSNQPQHF. The chain has TRBV28 and TRBJ1-5, with D uncertain. The CDR3 sequence is 14 residues long. Germline loops: CDR1 MDHEN, CDR2 SYDVKM. Trimming removed 8 bases at V and 0 bases at J, with 11 bases between.

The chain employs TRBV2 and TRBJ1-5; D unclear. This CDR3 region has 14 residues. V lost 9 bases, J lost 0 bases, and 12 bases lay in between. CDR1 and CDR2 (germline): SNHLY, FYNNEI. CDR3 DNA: TGTGCCAGTTGTCAGCAAAATAGCAATCAGCCCCAGCATTTT. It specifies CASCQQNSNQPQHF.

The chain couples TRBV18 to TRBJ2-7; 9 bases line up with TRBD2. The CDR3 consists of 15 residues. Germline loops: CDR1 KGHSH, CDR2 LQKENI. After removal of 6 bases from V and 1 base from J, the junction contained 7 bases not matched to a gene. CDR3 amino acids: CASSALAGPSYEQYF. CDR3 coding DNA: TGTGCCAGCTCGGCCCTAGCGGGGCCATCCTACGAGCAGTACTTC.

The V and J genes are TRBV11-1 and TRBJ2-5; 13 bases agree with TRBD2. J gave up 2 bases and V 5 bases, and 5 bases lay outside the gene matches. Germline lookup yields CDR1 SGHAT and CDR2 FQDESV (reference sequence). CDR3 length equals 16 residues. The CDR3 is CASSPQGLAGQETQYF. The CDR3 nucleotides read TGTGCCAGCAGCCCCCAGGGACTAGCGGGACAAGAGACCCAGTACTTC.

In nucleotides, the CDR3 is TGTGCCAGCAGCTTAGGGGGACTAGCGGGAGTTGGCTACAATGAGCAGTTCTTC. The encoded protein is CASSLGGLAGVGYNEQFF. This chain links TRBV7-8 with TRBJ2-1; 14 bases agree with TRBD2. V gave up 1 base and J gave up 3 bases; unmatched junction bases: 5. Looked up from germline, CDR1 is SGHVS and CDR2 is FQNEAQ. The CDR3 contains 18 residues.

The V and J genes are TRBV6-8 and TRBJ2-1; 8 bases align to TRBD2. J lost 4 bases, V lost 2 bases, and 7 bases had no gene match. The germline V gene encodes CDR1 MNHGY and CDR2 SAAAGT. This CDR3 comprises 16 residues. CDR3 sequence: CASSYRREGAYNEQFF. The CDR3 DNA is TGTGCCAGCAGTTACCGTCGGGAGGGAGCTTACAATGAGCAGTTCTTC.

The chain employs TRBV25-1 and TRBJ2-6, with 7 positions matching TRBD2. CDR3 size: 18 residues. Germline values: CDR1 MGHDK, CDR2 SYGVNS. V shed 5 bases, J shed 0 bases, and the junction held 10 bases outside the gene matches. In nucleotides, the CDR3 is TGTGCCAGCAGTACCCGCGGGGGATTCAGCTCTGGGGCCAACGTCCTGACTTTC. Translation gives CASSTRGGFSSGANVLTF.

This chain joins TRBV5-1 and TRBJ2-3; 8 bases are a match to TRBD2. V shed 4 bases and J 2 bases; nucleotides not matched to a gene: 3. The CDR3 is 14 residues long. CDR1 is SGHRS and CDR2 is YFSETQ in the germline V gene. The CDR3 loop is CASSREGPTDTQYF. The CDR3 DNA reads TGCGCCAGCAGCCGGGAGGGCCCCACAGATACGCAGTATTTT. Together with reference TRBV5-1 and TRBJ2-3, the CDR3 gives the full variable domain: KAGVTQTPRYLIKTRGQQVTLSCSPISGHRSVSWYQQTPGQGLQFLFEYFSETQRNKGNFPGRFSGRQFSNSRSEMNVSTLELGDSALYLCASSREGPTDTQYFGPGTRLTVL.

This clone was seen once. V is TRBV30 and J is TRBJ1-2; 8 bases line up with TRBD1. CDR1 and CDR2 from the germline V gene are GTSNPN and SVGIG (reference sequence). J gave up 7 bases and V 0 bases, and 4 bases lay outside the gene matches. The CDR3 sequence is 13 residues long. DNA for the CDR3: TGTGCCTGGAGTGTTTTACAGGGGGTTGGCTACACCTTC. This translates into CAWSVLQGVGYTF.

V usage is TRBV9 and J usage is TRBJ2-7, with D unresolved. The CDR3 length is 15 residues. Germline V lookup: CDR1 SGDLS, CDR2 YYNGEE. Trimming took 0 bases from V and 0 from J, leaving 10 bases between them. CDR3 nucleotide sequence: TGTGCCAGCAGCGTAGAGGAGTGGGGCTCCTACGAGCAGTACTTC. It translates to CASSVEEWGSYEQYF.

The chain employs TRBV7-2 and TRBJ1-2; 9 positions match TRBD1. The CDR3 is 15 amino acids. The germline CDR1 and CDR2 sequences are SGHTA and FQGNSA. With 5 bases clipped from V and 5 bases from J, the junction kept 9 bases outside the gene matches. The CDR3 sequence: CASSQNTGTGYGYTF. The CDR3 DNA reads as TGTGCCAGCAGCCAAAACACCGGGACAGGGTATGGCTACACCTTC.

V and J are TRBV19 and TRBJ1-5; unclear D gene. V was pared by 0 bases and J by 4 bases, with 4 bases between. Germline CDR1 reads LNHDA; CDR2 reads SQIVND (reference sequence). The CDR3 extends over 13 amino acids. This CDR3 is CASSIDLNQPQHF. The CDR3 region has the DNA TGTGCCAGTAGTATAGATTTGAATCAGCCCCAGCATTTT.

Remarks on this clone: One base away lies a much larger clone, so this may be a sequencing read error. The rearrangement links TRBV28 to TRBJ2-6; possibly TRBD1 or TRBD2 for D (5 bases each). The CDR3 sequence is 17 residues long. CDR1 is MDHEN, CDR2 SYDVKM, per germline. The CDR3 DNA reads TGTGCCAGCAGTTTCGGGGCAGCCTACTCTGGGGCCAACGTCATGACTTTC. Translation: CASSFGAAYSGANVMTF. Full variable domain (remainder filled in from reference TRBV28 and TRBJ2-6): DVKVTQSSRYLVKRTGEKVFLECVQDMDHENMFWYRQDPGLGLRLIYFSYDVKMKEKGDIPEGYSVSREKKERFSLILESASTNQTSMYLCASSFGAAYSGANVMTFGAGSRLTVL.